A selection of T cell receptor beta chains follows, all from one sample in a study of blood T cell repertoires in COVID-19. Sequencing was performed with immunoSEQ multiplex PCR; in TCRdb, only in-frame clones are kept and a portion is missing. Here the sample spans over 85,000 clones, approximately 86% being singletons. The source material was peripheral blood. The origin of the receptors is a man aged 50 to 60 with acute or convalescent COVID-19. Both conserved end residues are part of each CDR3. The order of the fields is J gene, V gene, CDR3 protein.

J: TRBJ1-2
V: TRBV28
CDR3: CASSSGTGVGGYTF

J: TRBJ2-3
V: TRBV2
CDR3: CASRGLAGGVDTQYF

J: TRBJ2-7
V: TRBV21-1
CDR3: CASSKVTSGSYEQYF

J: TRBJ2-7
V: TRBV14
CDR3: CASSHLTSGPYEQYF

J: TRBJ2-3
V: TRBV7-2
CDR3: CASSVGTGGTDTQYF

J: TRBJ1-5
V: TRBV28
CDR3: CASSPGGAGLANQPQHF

J: TRBJ2-1
V: TRBV6-2/TRBV6-3
CDR3: CASSLWLAYNEQFF

J: TRBJ2-1
V: TRBV11-2
CDR3: CASSFRTADNEQFF

J: TRBJ2-1
V: TRBV19
CDR3: CASNRAGLTSGSSEQFF

J: TRBJ1-2
V: TRBV19
CDR3: CASRPKQGQGPYGYTF

J: TRBJ2-5
V: TRBV7-2
CDR3: CASSPPPLETQYF

J: TRBJ2-1
V: TRBV19
CDR3: CASSSLQGATYNEQFF

J: TRBJ2-1
V: TRBV9
CDR3: CASSAMSSGGYNEQFF

J: TRBJ1-3
V: TRBV12-3/TRBV12-4
CDR3: CASSGLMGNTIYF

J: TRBJ1-1
V: TRBV28
CDR3: CASSLTSGTEAFF

J: TRBJ2-1
V: TRBV24-1
CDR3: CATSDPGQGAGEQFF

J: TRBJ1-1
V: TRBV18
CDR3: CASSPFTGTGPRQGTEAFF

J: TRBJ2-3
V: TRBV5-1
CDR3: CASSFPGADTQYF

J: TRBJ2-7
V: TRBV28
CDR3: CATQTGDAYEQYF

J: TRBJ2-7
V: TRBV7-6
CDR3: CASSPITGGGTLEQYF